A single sample gave rise to the 17 T cell receptor beta chains below, sequenced in a study of blood T cell repertoires in COVID-19. The protocol was immunoSEQ multiplex PCR, while the TCRdb copy is restricted to in-frame clones and leaves out a portion. The profile shows approximately 50,000 clones, 90% of them singletons. The sequenced sample was peripheral blood. These receptors came from a man between 65 and 85 years old with acute or convalescent COVID-19.

This clone was detected only once. V gene TRBV7-9 combines with J gene TRBJ2-7; 9 bases are shared with TRBD2. Germline-derived CDR1 and CDR2 are SEHNR and FQNEAQ (reference sequence). The CDR3 length is 16 residues. V was clipped by 1 base and J by 0 bases; unmatched bases: 4. CDR3 protein: CASSLDLGLASYEQYF. The CDR3 DNA is TGTGCCAGCAGCTTAGACTTGGGACTAGCCTCCTACGAGCAGTACTTC.

This rearrangement joins TRBV21-1 to TRBJ1-2; whether TRBD1, the table's D call, matches the DNA was not checked. TRBV21-1 is reported as a pseudogene. The CDR3 is made up of 15 amino acids. CDR3 nucleotide sequence: TGTGCCAGCCCAAATTGGACAGGGGGCAGGTATGGCTACACCTTC. This sequence encodes CASPNWTGGRYGYTF.

The V gene is TRBV6-2 or TRBV6-3, the J gene TRBJ2-1; 9 bases agree with TRBD2. V shed 2 bases, J shed 3 bases, and the junction held 2 bases outside the gene matches. CDR1 MNHEY and CDR2 SVGEGT come from the germline V gene. The length of the CDR3 is 15 residues. The CDR3 DNA sequence: TGTGCCAGCAGTTACCTAGCGGGGAGCTACAATGAGCAGTTCTTC. Its protein is CASSYLAGSYNEQFF.

The rearrangement joins TRBV3-1 (or the pseudogene TRBV3-2) to TRBJ1-4; TRBD1 aligns across 11 bases. This CDR3 spans 16 amino acids. J was trimmed by 5 bases and V by 4 bases; bases with no gene match: 6. The germline V gene encodes CDR1 LGHDT and CDR2 YNNKEL (reference sequence). CDR3 sequence (DNA): TGTGCCAGCAGCCGGACAGGGGGCGGACAGAATGAAAAACTGTTTTTT. This translates into CASSRTGGGQNEKLFF.

The V call is TRBV9, the J call TRBJ2-5; 7 bases line up with TRBD1. The CDR3 sequence is 14 residues long. Germline loops: CDR1 SGDLS, CDR2 YYNGEE. Trimming at V came to 3 bases and at J to 5 bases, leaving 7 bases not matched to a gene. The chain's CDR3 is CASSAGQLHETQYF. For the CDR3, the DNA is TGTGCCAGCAGCGCGGGACAGCTCCACGAGACCCAGTACTTC. The full variable domain, rest sourced from reference TRBV9 and TRBJ2-5, is DSGVTQTPKHLITATGQRVTLRCSPRSGDLSVYWYQQSLDQGLQFLIQYYNGEERAKGNILERFSAQQFPDLHSELNLSSLELGDSALYFCASSAGQLHETQYFGPGTRLLVL.

The chain combines TRBV2 with TRBJ2-1; no firm D call. Germline values: CDR1 SNHLY, CDR2 FYNNEI. There are 12 residues in the CDR3. V was shortened by 4 bases and J by 6 bases, with 7 bases between the two germline ends. CDR3 sequence reads: CASSGHINEQFF. The CDR3 nucleotides are TGTGCCAGCAGTGGGCATATCAATGAGCAGTTCTTC.

This clone was counted a single time. The chain links TRBV5-1 to TRBJ1-5, with 10 bases fitting TRBD1. V dropped 6 bases and J dropped 4; count of bases not matched to a gene: 7. CDR1 SGHRS and CDR2 YFSETQ come from the germline V gene. This CDR3 contains 15 residues. The CDR3, as DNA: TGCGCCAGCAAGATCGGGACAGGGGTTAATCAGCCCCAGCATTTT. As protein: CASKIGTGVNQPQHF. Filled out from reference TRBV5-1 and TRBJ1-5, the complete variable domain reads KAGVTQTPRYLIKTRGQQVTLSCSPISGHRSVSWYQQTPGQGLQFLFEYFSETQRNKGNFPGRFSGRQFSNSRSEMNVSTLELGDSALYLCASKIGTGVNQPQHFGDGTRLSIL.

In nucleotides, the CDR3 is TGTGCCAGCAAGGAGAATCAGCCCCAGCATTTT. This encodes CASKENQPQHF. V is TRBV6-5 and J is TRBJ1-5; D is unresolved. The CDR3 is made up of 11 amino acids. Germline CDR1 MNHEY, CDR2 SVGAGI. V was shortened by 7 bases and J by 4 bases, with 5 bases between the two germline ends.

CDR3 residues: CASSYRVTMNTEAFF. Here the CDR3 DNA reads TGTGCCAGCAGTTATCGTGTGACTATGAACACTGAAGCTTTCTTT. The genes are TRBV6-5 and TRBJ1-1; D not certain. The germline CDR1 and CDR2 sequences are MNHEY and SVGAGI. The ends were cut back, 3 bases at V and 0 bases at J, with 11 bases in the middle. The CDR3 is made up of 15 amino acids.

This sequence joins TRBV7-2 and TRBJ2-2; 7 nucleotides line up with TRBD1. Per germline, CDR1 SGHTA and CDR2 FQGNSA. The CDR3 contains 16 residues. The ends lost 1 base at V and 5 bases at J; junction bases unmatched: 7. The CDR3: CASSLGDRIRTGELFF. As DNA, the CDR3 is TGTGCCAGCAGCTTAGGGGACAGAATAAGGACCGGGGAGCTGTTTTTT.

This rearrangement joins TRBV29-1 to TRBJ1-1; 7 bases fit TRBD1. CDR3 length equals 12 residues. The germline V gene has CDR1 SQVTM and CDR2 ANQGSEA. V was pared by 7 bases and J by 6 bases, with 8 bases of the junction left unmatched. The CDR3 DNA reads TGCAGCGCGGGACAGTATGATCCTGAAGCTTTCTTT. It encodes CSAGQYDPEAFF. Drawing the rest from reference TRBV29-1 and TRBJ1-1, the complete variable domain is SAVISQKPSRDICQRGTSLTIQCQVDSQVTMMFWYRQQPGQSLTLIATANQGSEATYESGFVIDKFPISRPNLTFSTLTVSNMSPEDSSIYLCSAGQYDPEAFFGQGTRLTVV.

The chain uses TRBV6-5 and TRBJ2-2; D is unclear. The V and J ends lost 7 bases and 0 bases respectively, with 12 bases between them. Germline assignment: CDR1 MNHEY and CDR2 SVGAGI. The CDR3 totals 15 residues. The CDR3 loop reads CASNMQTPNTGELFF. CDR3 bases: TGTGCCAGCAATATGCAGACTCCGAACACCGGGGAGCTGTTTTTT.

This chain connects TRBV7-8 to TRBJ2-1, with a weak D call TRBD2 (5 bases). Germline loops: CDR1 SGHVS, CDR2 FQNEAQ. This CDR3 is 16 amino acids long. Trimming stripped 3 bases from V and 1 base from J, with 13 bases between. For the CDR3, the DNA is TGTGCCAGCAGCTTGAGCAGGACGGGATCCTACAATGAGCAGTTCTTC. The encoded protein is CASSLSRTGSYNEQFF.

CDR3 coding DNA: TGCGCCAGCAGCATGGGGAGGGACACTGAAGCTTTCTTT. Amino acid sequence: CASSMGRDTEAFF. The rearrangement joins TRBV5-1 to TRBJ1-1; D gene ambiguous. Per germline, CDR1 SGHRS and CDR2 YFSETQ. The CDR3 sequence is 13 residues long. V dropped 4 bases and J dropped 3 bases, with 10 bases sitting between them. Based on the CDR3 plus reference TRBV5-1 and TRBJ1-1, the full variable domain is KAGVTQTPRYLIKTRGQQVTLSCSPISGHRSVSWYQQTPGQGLQFLFEYFSETQRNKGNFPGRFSGRQFSNSRSEMNVSTLELGDSALYLCASSMGRDTEAFFGQGTRLTVV.

The V and J genes are TRBV9 and TRBJ2-2; TRBD2 aligns across 12 bases. Trimming removed 0 bases from V and 6 bases from J; junction bases left unmatched: 9. This CDR3 is built from 18 residues. Per the germline V gene, CDR1 is SGDLS and CDR2 is YYNGEE. CDR3 region: CASSVAASGGALAGELFF. The CDR3 DNA sequence: TGTGCCAGCAGCGTAGCGGCTAGCGGGGGGGCTTTAGCCGGGGAGCTGTTTTTT.

The rearrangement uses TRBV19 and TRBJ2-3, with 12 bases aligning to TRBD2. This CDR3 region has 19 residues. Germline loops: CDR1 LNHDA, CDR2 SQIVND (reference sequence). V lost 1 base, J lost 3 bases, and 11 bases stayed unmatched. CDR3: CASSIGTLAGGERTDTQYF. DNA for the CDR3: TGTGCCAGTAGTATAGGCACCCTAGCGGGGGGGGAGAGAACAGATACGCAGTATTTT.

This sequence joins TRBV7-8 and TRBJ1-2, with D uncertain. Per germline, CDR1 SGHVS and CDR2 FQNEAQ. CDR3 size: 14 residues. The germline V and J ends were trimmed by 2 bases and 6 bases, with 13 bases remaining between them. CDR3 residues: CASSLLAATNGYTF. CDR3 coding DNA: TGTGCCAGCAGCTTATTGGCTGCGACAAATGGCTACACCTTC.